This TCR beta chain emerged from a study of cytomegalovirus exposure and HLA in healthy donors (dated by TCRdb to between 2016 and 2019). Regarding the complete study: According to a later analysis, the roughly 120 validation repertoires were produced on the same platform as the roughly 600 repertoires of the first cohort. The study aimed to test whether cataloging public T cell receptors could reveal signatures of past pathogen exposure. Besides the first cohort of more than 650 subjects, a separate validation cohort made up of 120 or so different subjects was used. To predict cytomegalovirus infection status, the study combined high-throughput TCR immunosequencing, statistical association of individual TCRs with disease status, and machine learning.

V and J are truncated by 6 bases and 8 bases respectively, leaving an intervening sequence of 13 bases. From the cysteine up to the phenylalanine, the CDR3 has a length of 11 residues. Only the CDR3 region is kept as DNA, spanning 33 bases read in frame from base 1. CDR1 and CDR2 are read off the germline V gene (reference sequence) as DFQATT and SNEGSKA. Libraries were made using the immunoSEQ multiplex PCR assay. The study's processing was this. A statistical classification framework was developed to diagnose cytomegalovirus status using the catalog of TCR beta chain sequences. TCRdb retrieved this table from immuneACCESS and kept in-frame rearrangements only. Not all clones are present; in checked studies, unresolved V genes account for under half, and no reason is known for the remainder. V and J calls plus clone size are reproduced from that table; the DNA served to infer D and trimming. This sample is represented by approximately 99,000 clones; approximately 94% of them were singletons. The ten largest clones take up around 0.65% of the sample.

Concerning this clone itself: Which antigen it targets is not known. No clone much larger than this one lies a single base away; base qualities are absent.

The donors belonged to the validation cohort of approximately 130 subjects, which was separate from the approximately 680-subject first cohort. General conclusions and limits of the study: The study listed 164 TCR beta chains as associated with cytomegalovirus. A few of the identified cytomegalovirus-associated TCR beta chains were confirmed in vitro to be specific for cytomegalovirus antigens. In a later analysis, TCRs clustered in the first cohort were found to also tend to co-occur in the approximately 110 validation repertoires, with approximately 94% of cluster scores above 0. The authors suggested that the approach could potentially be generalized to other disease states and immunological phenotypes. The validation cohort had no HLA typing available for a later analysis, so co-occurrence within that cohort was assessed over all 120 or so repertoires. The classifier was reported to diagnose cytomegalovirus status with high specificity and sensitivity in both the original cohort and the validation cohort. Most TCR sequences were observed very rarely across donors, whereas some public TCRs were present in many individuals.

Material for sequencing was PBMCs. Rearrangement joined TRBV20-1 to TRBJ1-2, with a weak D call of TRBD1 (5 bases match). This TCR was sampled from a woman aged 18-29 years in good health and CMV-seronegative. The bases read TGCAGTGCCCGGGGCGGGAGCGGCTACACCTTC. Its protein product is CSARGGSGYTF.